The 32 T cell receptor beta chains in this list originate from one sample, sequenced in a study of beta chain features in type 1 diabetes. Study-level findings and limits: There was a moderate but significant shortening of TCRB CDR3s in all four CD4+ subsets of Type 1 diabetes patients.

Of the isolated RNA, all was reverse transcribed, and so the sequenced material was expressed TCRB transcripts. Sequenced by immunoSEQ multiplex PCR; TCRdb stores in-frame clones only, minus some. Of 400,000 or so clones listed, about 10% were seen once; the top ten hold 0.6%. No antigen has been identified for these receptors. The sequenced sample was central memory CD4+ T cells from blood. All receptors derive from a man aged 25-45 years with type 1 diabetes.

Of note for this clone: At the DNA level, this CDR3 is encoded by other sequences in the same sample as well. The V and J genes are TRBV28 and TRBJ1-2; no definite D call. The CDR3 totals 12 residues. The germline V gene encodes CDR1 MDHEN and CDR2 SYDVKM. Trimming removed 6 bases at V and 1 base at J, with 6 bases between. The CDR3 DNA reads TGTGCCAGCAGCCTAGGTAACTATGGCTACACCTTC. Translated, it gives CASSLGNYGYTF.

V is TRBV5-4 and J is TRBJ2-2; 11 positions agree with TRBD2. The germline CDR1 and CDR2 sequences are SGHNT and YYREEE (reference sequence). CDR3 length equals 17 residues. The V segment lost 0 bases and the J segment 4 bases; nucleotides outside the gene matches: 5. CDR3 coding DNA: TGTGCCAGCAGCTTGGAGGTGACTAGCGGGGTCACCGGGGAGCTGTTTTTT. Protein: CASSLEVTSGVTGELFF. Looking up the rest from reference TRBV5-4 and TRBJ2-2 gives the full variable domain: ETGVTQSPTHLIKTRGQQVTLRCSSQSGHNTVSWYQQALGQGPQFIFQYYREEENGRGNFPPRFSGLQFPNYSSELNVNALELDDSALYLCASSLEVTSGVTGELFFGEGSRLTVL.

This clone occurred a few times. The rearrangement joins TRBV28 to TRBJ2-5, with D possibly being TRBD2 (6 bases). This CDR3 is 15 amino acids long. The V gene lost 7 bases and the J gene lost 4 bases, with 19 bases spanning the gap. From germline, CDR1 is MDHEN and CDR2 SYDVKM. The CDR3: CASKRPGGLGETQYF. In DNA form, the CDR3 reads TGTGCCAGCAAGCGACCAGGAGGGCTCGGAGAGACCCAGTACTTC. Variable domain in full (rest from reference TRBV28 and TRBJ2-5): DVKVTQSSRYLVKRTGEKVFLECVQDMDHENMFWYRQDPGLGLRLIYFSYDVKMKEKGDIPEGYSVSREKKERFSLILESASTNQTSMYLCASKRPGGLGETQYFGPGTRLLVL.

V and J are TRBV4-2 and TRBJ2-7; D possibly matches TRBD1 or TRBD2 (6 bases each). The ends were cut back, 4 bases at V and 3 bases at J, with 16 bases in the middle. Germline assignment: CDR1 LGHNA and CDR2 YNFKEQ. This CDR3 comprises 15 residues. The CDR3 sequence: CASSRGADRYYEQYF. In DNA form, the CDR3 reads TGTGCCAGCAGCCGGGGGGCAGACCGATACTACGAGCAGTACTTC.

The V gene is TRBV16, the J gene TRBJ1-2; D not resolved. The CDR3 runs to 13 residues. V lost 2 bases, J lost 2 bases, and 6 bases lay in between. Germline loops: CDR1 KGHSY, CDR2 FQNENV. The DNA for the CDR3 is TGTGCCAGCAGCCAAGAGACAAACTATGGCTACACCTTC. Translating it yields CASSQETNYGYTF.

Only a few counts were recorded for this clone. This chain joins TRBV4-3 and TRBJ1-1; no definite D call. This CDR3 comprises 13 residues. V lost 0 bases, J lost 1 base, and 3 bases lay in between. Germline CDR1 reads LGHNA; CDR2 reads YSLEER. The CDR3 DNA follows: TGCGCCAGCAGCCAAGACCCGAACACTGAAGCTTTCTTT. It is translated as CASSQDPNTEAFF.

V gene TRBV28 combines with J gene TRBJ2-7; the D is unclear. Germline CDR1 MDHEN, CDR2 SYDVKM. V was shortened by 3 bases and J by 0 bases, with 9 bases between the two germline ends. CDR3 length: 14 residues. CDR3 nucleotides: TGTGCCAGCAGTTTTGAAGGTGGCTCCTACGAGCAGTACTTC. Translated: CASSFEGGSYEQYF.

The chain uses TRBV5-4 and TRBJ1-5; maybe TRBD1 (6 bases). Germline lookup yields CDR1 SGHNT and CDR2 YYREEE (reference sequence). V lost 4 bases, J lost 2 bases, and 10 bases lay in between. This CDR3 region has 14 residues. In DNA form, the CDR3 reads TGTGCCAGCAGCCAAGGGGGTGGCAATCAGCCCCAGCATTTT. It encodes CASSQGGGNQPQHF.

The chain uses TRBV4-2 and TRBJ2-3, with a tentative D call TRBD2 (6 bases). The germline CDR1 and CDR2 sequences are LGHNA and YNFKEQ. The CDR3 consists of 14 residues. The germline V and J ends were trimmed by 2 bases and 6 bases, with 12 bases remaining between them. CDR3 sequence reads: CASSQREAWDTQYF. In DNA, the CDR3 is TGTGCCAGCAGCCAAAGGGAGGCCTGGGATACGCAGTATTTT.

The sample holds a few counts of this clone. The junction departs from germline at one end; a sequencing error may be responsible. V gene TRBV6-6 combines with J gene TRBJ2-2; unclear D gene. The germline V gene has CDR1 MNHNY and CDR2 SVGAGI (reference sequence). The CDR3 is 15 amino acids. The CDR3 coding sequence is TGTGCCATCAGTACTCCAAAATCGAACACCGGGGAGCTGTTTTTT. Its protein is CAISTPKSNTGELFF.

This clone was detected a few times. The CDR3 region is CAIRARTSGEETQYF. CDR3 nucleotides: TGTGCCATCAGGGCCCGGACTAGCGGAGAAGAGACCCAGTACTTC. The chain joins TRBV10-3 to TRBJ2-5; 10 bases align to TRBD2. Trimming took 6 bases from V and 3 from J; bases not matched to a gene: 7. The CDR3 totals 15 residues. Germline assignment: CDR1 ENHRY and CDR2 SYGVKD.

This clone was seen more than once but under ten times. V is TRBV5-1 and J is TRBJ2-1; D possibly corresponds to TRBD1 (5 bases). The CDR3 extends over 15 amino acids. The ends were cut back, 0 bases at V and 5 bases at J, with 12 bases in the middle. Germline CDR1 SGHRS, CDR2 YFSETQ. The CDR3 DNA reads TGCGCCAGCAGCTTGGCAGGGAATAGGAACAATGAGCAGTTCTTC. Protein: CASSLAGNRNNEQFF.

In this sample, this clone turned up a few times. The V call is TRBV9, the J call TRBJ2-5, with 9 positions matching TRBD2. The closer fit of TRBJ2-7 to the DNA end suggests the J call may be wrong. This CDR3 contains 15 residues. Germline CDR1 reads SGDLS; CDR2 reads YYNGEE. CDR3 loop: CASSPRGSGGYEQYF. The CDR3 DNA follows: TGTGCCAGCAGCCCTCGGGGTAGCGGGGGCTACGAGCAGTACTTC.

This clone was recorded a few times. The genes are TRBV11-2 and TRBJ2-6, with a possible D match to TRBD1 (5 bases). The CDR3 contains 15 residues. Trimming cost V 6 bases and J 0 bases, with 9 bases left between them. Germline loops: CDR1 SGHAT, CDR2 FQNNGV. CDR3 amino acids: CASSDRSSGANVLTF. For the CDR3, the DNA is TGTGCCAGCAGTGACAGAAGCTCTGGGGCCAACGTCCTGACTTTC.

This clone was seen more than once but under ten times. The J gene is TRBJ1-1, the V gene TRBV12-5; unclear D gene. Germline V gives CDR1 LGHNT, CDR2 FRNRAP. Trimming stripped 1 base from V and 7 bases from J, with 7 bases between. CDR3 length equals 12 residues. The CDR3 DNA follows: TGTGCTAGTGGTTTGGACGTAGGTGAAGCTTTCTTT. The encoded protein is CASGLDVGEAFF.

This chain connects TRBV30 to TRBJ2-7; perhaps TRBD2 as D (5 bases). The CDR3 sequence is 14 residues long. The germline V and J ends were trimmed by 0 bases and 1 base, with 10 bases remaining between them. Germline CDR1 GTSNPN, CDR2 SVGIG (reference sequence). The CDR3 DNA reads TGTGCCTGGAGTGTGGGAGACAATTCCTACGAGCAGTACTTC. It is translated as CAWSVGDNSYEQYF.

The genes are TRBV29-1 and TRBJ2-5; D possibly corresponds to TRBD2 (5 bases). This CDR3 region has 12 residues. Trimming took 7 bases from V and 5 from J, leaving 14 bases between them. CDR1 and CDR2 (germline): SQVTM, ANQGSEA. CDR3 residues: CSGRSALETQYF. DNA for the CDR3: TGCAGCGGGAGGAGCGCGTTGGAGACCCAGTACTTC. Combining the CDR3 with reference TRBV29-1 and TRBJ2-5 gives the whole variable domain SAVISQKPSRDICQRGTSLTIQCQVDSQVTMMFWYRQQPGQSLTLIATANQGSEATYESGFVIDKFPISRPNLTFSTLTVSNMSPEDSSIYLCSGRSALETQYFGPGTRLLVL.

This clone showed up just a few times. The chain employs TRBV28 and TRBJ2-4, with D unresolved. The V end was cut by 1 base, the J end by 0 bases, with 10 bases between. CDR1 and CDR2 from the germline V gene are MDHEN and SYDVKM. The length of the CDR3 is 16 residues. The CDR3 spells CASSLSDQAAKNIQYF. The DNA for the CDR3 is TGTGCCAGCAGTTTATCAGACCAGGCAGCCAAAAACATTCAGTACTTC.

This clone turned up a few times. The same CDR3 is also encoded by other DNA sequences in this sample. The chain links TRBV28 to TRBJ2-7; D is undetermined. This CDR3 has 11 amino acids. The germline gives CDR1 MDHEN, CDR2 SYDVKM. The V gene lost 3 bases and the J gene lost 4 bases, with 4 bases spanning the gap. CDR3 sequence (DNA): TGTGCCAGCAGTTTGTTTTACGAGCAGTACTTC. Translation: CASSLFYEQYF.

The DNA for the CDR3 is TGTGCCAGCAGCTTGGAACCAGGGGCCTACAATGAGCAGTTCTTC. This encodes CASSLEPGAYNEQFF. This sequence joins TRBV5-6 and TRBJ2-1, with D perhaps TRBD1 (6 bases). Germline values: CDR1 SGHDT, CDR2 YYEEEE. This CDR3 spans 15 amino acids. V was shortened by 0 bases and J by 2 bases, with 9 bases between the two germline ends.

This clone showed up many times. This chain joins TRBV7-6 and TRBJ2-5, with D unclear. Germline V gene data show CDR1 as SGHVS and CDR2 as FNYEAQ. The CDR3 loop spans 12 amino acids. V shed 3 bases and J shed 0 bases, with 2 bases lying between them. The CDR3 DNA is TGTGCCAGCAGCTTCAACCAAGAGACCCAGTACTTC. Amino acids: CASSFNQETQYF.

The CDR3 nucleotides read TGTGCCAGCAGTCGGGGAGGACAGGACACCGGGGAGCTGTTTTTT. This gives the protein CASSRGGQDTGELFF. The gene calls are TRBV28 and TRBJ2-2; tentatively, D is TRBD1 (7 bases). Looked up from germline, CDR1 is MDHEN and CDR2 is SYDVKM. Trimming stripped 5 bases from V and 3 bases from J, with 13 bases between. CDR3 size: 15 residues.

This clone was seen once. The gene calls are TRBV28 and TRBJ2-7, with no clear D. V lost 4 bases to trimming and J lost 2 bases, with 9 bases between them. CDR3 length: 13 amino acids. Germline loops: CDR1 MDHEN, CDR2 SYDVKM. The CDR3 DNA is TGTGCCAGCAGTTACGACGCGGCCTACGAGCAGTACTTC. Protein sequence: CASSYDAAYEQYF.

This clone was seen a few times. The V and J genes are TRBV18 and TRBJ2-7; D is perhaps TRBD1 or TRBD2 (5 bases each). Trimming cost V 2 bases and J 3 bases, with 14 bases left between them. Looked up from germline, CDR1 is KGHSH and CDR2 is LQKENI. CDR3 length: 15 residues. The DNA of the CDR3 is TGTGCCAGCTCACCAGGCAGGAGAGGGGACTACGAGCAGTACTTC. It codes for CASSPGRRGDYEQYF.

Only a few counts were recorded for this clone. The chain carries TRBV7-2 and TRBJ2-6, with D maybe TRBD2 (6 bases). The germline CDR1 and CDR2 sequences are SGHTA and FQGNSA. V lost 5 bases to trimming and J lost 1 base, with 18 bases between them. This CDR3 spans 18 amino acids. CDR3 region: CASSLRDFHPSGANVLTF. The CDR3 bases are TGTGCCAGCAGCCTACGGGACTTCCACCCGTCTGGGGCCAACGTCCTGACTTTC. Supplemented by reference TRBV7-2 and TRBJ2-6, the full variable domain reads GAGVSQSPSNKVTEKGKDVELRCDPISGHTALYWYRQSLGQGLEFLIYFQGNSAPDKSGLPSDRFSAERTGGSVSTLTIQRTQQEDSAVYLCASSLRDFHPSGANVLTFGAGSRLTVL.

This clone was counted between two and nine times. The chain recombines TRBV28 with TRBJ1-2, with TRBD1 matching over 7 bases. The junction had 8 bases not matched to a gene; V was cut back by 3 bases and J by 4 bases. The CDR3 length is 15 residues. The germline gives CDR1 MDHEN, CDR2 SYDVKM. The CDR3 spells CASSFTGARAYGYTF. The CDR3 DNA reads TGTGCCAGCAGTTTCACAGGGGCCCGGGCCTATGGCTACACCTTC.

Only a few counts were recorded for this clone. The J gene is TRBJ2-5, the V gene TRBV6-5; 7 bases fit TRBD2. Gene TRBJ2-7 matches the end of the DNA better, so the J call may be wrong. CDR3 length: 12 residues. Germline CDR1 reads MNHEY; CDR2 reads SVGAGI. The CDR3 DNA sequence: TGTGCCAGCCGGGTAGGGGAGGGCGAGCAGTACTTC. Translating it yields CASRVGEGEQYF.

V and J are TRBV7-2 and TRBJ1-2; no clear D. The CDR3 spans 11 residues. The V end was cut by 4 bases, the J end by 8 bases, with 8 bases between. Germline-derived CDR1 and CDR2 are SGHTA and FQGNSA. The CDR3 protein is CASSSTQGYTF. Here the CDR3 DNA reads TGTGCCAGCAGCTCGACACAAGGCTACACCTTC. The complete variable domain, with remaining parts taken from reference TRBV7-2 and TRBJ1-2, reads GAGVSQSPSNKVTEKGKDVELRCDPISGHTALYWYRQSLGQGLEFLIYFQGNSAPDKSGLPSDRFSAERTGGSVSTLTIQRTQQEDSAVYLCASSSTQGYTFGSGTRLTVV.

This clone has at least ten counts. Other DNA sequences of this sample code for an identical CDR3. As DNA, the CDR3 is TGTGCCAGCTCACCAGGACAGAGCTCCTACGAGCAGTACTTC. Translation: CASSPGQSSYEQYF. V and J are TRBV18 and TRBJ2-7; D might be TRBD1 (6 bases). The V end was cut by 2 bases, the J end by 0 bases, with 8 bases between. Germline V lookup: CDR1 KGHSH, CDR2 LQKENI. CDR3 size: 14 residues.

The rearrangement links TRBV6-1 to TRBJ2-2; D is possibly TRBD1 (6 bases). The CDR3 spans 15 residues. V was trimmed by 6 bases and J by 3 bases, leaving 14 bases between them. CDR1 MNHNS and CDR2 SASEGT come from the germline V gene. Here the CDR3 reads CASRRGSSDTGELFF. CDR3 nucleotides: TGTGCCAGCAGAAGGGGGAGTTCGGACACCGGGGAGCTGTTTTTT.

This clone was picked up many times. The genes are TRBV7-3 and TRBJ2-7, with D maybe TRBD2 (5 bases). The V and J ends lost 1 base and 9 bases respectively, with 13 bases between them. There are 13 residues in the CDR3. The germline CDR1 and CDR2 sequences are SGHTA and FQGTGA. The CDR3 DNA sequence: TGTGCCAGCAGCTTAAACTCCGGGGATTTGCAGTACTTC. Translation gives CASSLNSGDLQYF.

This clone was counted between two and nine times. Here the CDR3 DNA reads TGTGCCACAAACTGGGGGGGAGGGACTGAAGCTTTCTTT. This gives the protein CATNWGGGTEAFF. V and J are TRBV6-6 and TRBJ1-1, with a possible D match to TRBD1 (5 bases). Germline V gene lookup returns CDR1 MNHNY and CDR2 SVGAGI (reference sequence). Trimming removed 10 bases at V and 5 bases at J, with 17 bases between. CDR3 size: 13 residues.